These 4 T cell receptor beta chains came from one sample sequenced in a study of blood T cell repertoires in COVID-19. This table comes from immunoSEQ multiplex PCR, and its TCRdb copy is limited to in-frame clones, with some not included. The sample shows roughly 340,000 clones, more than 75% of them seen only once. Source material: peripheral blood. The receptors were sampled from a woman aged 45-60 years with COVID-19, enrolled during active disease.

This clone was found once. The chain uses TRBV5-6 and TRBJ2-7, with D perhaps matching TRBD2 (6 bases). Germline CDR1 SGHDT, CDR2 YYEEEE. CDR3 length equals 13 residues. V shed 0 bases and J shed 7 bases, with 11 bases lying between them. The DNA of the CDR3 is TGTGCCAGCAGCTTGGCGAGTGCGGGGGAGCAGTACTTC. Protein product: CASSLASAGEQYF. Variable domain in full (rest from reference TRBV5-6 and TRBJ2-7): DAGVTQSPTHLIKTRGQQVTLRCSPKSGHDTVSWYQQALGQGPQFIFQYYEEEERQRGNFPDRFSGHQFPNYSSELNVNALLLGDSALYLCASSLASAGEQYFGPGTRLTVT.

The table lists this clone with a few counts. The CDR3 loop reads CASSKAQEYSNQPQHF. The CDR3, as DNA: TGTGCCAGCAGCAAAGCGCAAGAGTATAGCAATCAGCCCCAGCATTTT. J is TRBJ1-5 and V is TRBV21-1. TRBV21-1 is noted as a pseudogene. This CDR3 has 16 amino acids.

V and J are TRBV11-3 and TRBJ2-7; possibly TRBD1 for D (6 bases). V was shortened by 5 bases and J by 0 bases, with 14 bases between the two germline ends. This CDR3 contains 15 residues. Germline V gene sequence: CDR1 SGHNT, CDR2 YENEEA. The CDR3 region is CASSAKTGNSYEQYF. Here the CDR3 DNA reads TGTGCCAGCAGCGCCAAAACAGGGAACTCCTACGAGCAGTACTTC. The full variable domain, rest sourced from reference TRBV11-3 and TRBJ2-7, is EAGVVQSPRYKIIEKKQPVAFWCNPISGHNTLYWYLQNLGQGPELLIRYENEEAVDDSQLPKDRFSAERLKGVDSTLKIQPAELGDSAVYLCASSAKTGNSYEQYFGPGTRLTVT.

This clone was detected once. The V and J genes are TRBV7-9 and TRBJ2-1; possibly TRBD2 for D (6 bases). The germline gives CDR1 SEHNR, CDR2 FQNEAQ (reference sequence). V shed 3 bases and J shed 1 base, with 16 bases lying between them. CDR3 length: 17 amino acids. The CDR3 DNA reads TGTGCCAGCAGCTTCGCGCGAGATAGCGGATCCTACAATGAGCAGTTCTTC. Translating gives CASSFARDSGSYNEQFF.